Shown below are 6 T cell receptor beta chains from a single sample sequenced in a study of cytomegalovirus exposure and HLA in healthy donors. The study ran its PCR with 60 Vbeta and 13 Jbeta primers. Profiled with immunoSEQ multiplex PCR; TCRdb holds only in-frame clones, not every one. Among about 140,000 clones listed, 82% were seen once. Material for sequencing was PBMCs. The receptors come from a man aged 25-45 years in good health and CMV-seropositive.

The rearrangement uses TRBV29-1 and TRBJ1-3; D is ambiguous. This CDR3 has 13 amino acids. V was clipped by 1 base and J by 4 bases, with 8 bases between them. Per germline, CDR1 SQVTM and CDR2 ANQGSEA. CDR3 DNA: TGCAGCGTTGAAGCCCAGACAGGAAACACCATATATTTT. It encodes CSVEAQTGNTIYF.

This clone was seen a single time. This chain links TRBV19 with TRBJ1-1; maybe TRBD1 (5 bases). Trimming cost V 8 bases and J 4 bases, with 26 bases left between them. Germline V gives CDR1 LNHDA, CDR2 SQIVND (reference sequence). The CDR3 covers 17 residues. The DNA of the CDR3 is TGTGCCAGTCAGAACCTAAGGGGCGAGGGAGGTTCCACTGAAGCTTTCTTT. Translated: CASQNLRGEGGSTEAFF.

The chain combines TRBV10-3 with TRBJ2-3, with D unclear. The V gene lost 4 bases and the J gene lost 1 base, with 6 bases spanning the gap. The length of the CDR3 is 13 residues. The germline gives CDR1 ENHRY, CDR2 SYGVKD. CDR3 amino acids: CAISGAGTDTQYF. DNA for the CDR3: TGTGCCATCAGTGGGGCAGGCACAGATACGCAGTATTTT.

The V gene is TRBV25-1, the J gene TRBJ2-5; D is possibly TRBD2 (5 bases). V lost 6 bases and J 5 bases, leaving 16 bases between the germline ends. Per the germline V gene, CDR1 is MGHDK and CDR2 is SYGVNS. The CDR3 is made up of 14 amino acids. For the CDR3, the DNA is TGTGCCAGCAGCGCCGGGCTAGCTGGGGAGACCCAGTACTTC. Amino acid sequence: CASSAGLAGETQYF.

This clone showed up just once. V is TRBV2 and J is TRBJ2-7, with 7 bases identical to TRBD1. CDR3 size: 13 residues. CDR1 is SNHLY, CDR2 FYNNEI, per germline. V shed 7 bases and J 5 bases; nucleotides not matched to a gene: 8. CDR3 DNA: TGTGCCAGCACAAAAGACAGGGTCCACGAGCAGTACTTC. This encodes CASTKDRVHEQYF.

The chain couples TRBV19 to TRBJ1-5; 7 bases fit TRBD1. This CDR3 has 14 residues. V dropped 9 bases and J dropped 3; count of bases not matched to a gene: 8. Germline CDR1 is LNHDA and CDR2 is SQIVND (reference sequence). CDR3 in amino acids: CASTTDRVNQPQHF. CDR3 nucleotides: TGTGCCAGCACCACCGACAGGGTCAATCAGCCCCAGCATTTT.